What follows are 2 T cell receptor beta chains derived from one specimen sequenced in a study of T cells in Graves' hyperthyroidism and ophthalmopathy. There were TCR beta CDR3 regions amplified from RNA transcripts. The TCR CDR3 was amplified in a first-round RT-PCR using the HTBI primer set. TCRdb re-called the multiplex PCR reads with MiXCR, one entry per CDR3 protein. The data show under 800,000 distinct CDR3 sequences, with about 15% seen just once and 10% held by the top ten. Sequenced: blood. These receptors all stem from a woman between 18 and 29 years old with Graves' hyperthyroidism.

This clonotype appeared a single time. The V and J genes are TRBV5-1 and TRBJ2-1, with D perhaps assigned TRBD1 or TRBD2 (5 bases each). The CDR3 is 15 amino acids. The V gene's germline CDR1 is SGHRS and CDR2 YFSETQ. V gave up 0 bases and J gave up 7 bases, with 14 bases separating them. Here the CDR3 DNA reads TGCGCCAGCAGCTTGGGGGACGGGGTGGCGAATGAGCAGTTCTTC. Its protein is CASSLGDGVANEQFF.

This clonotype was found many times. The V call is TRBV20-1, the J call TRBJ1-5; D gene unclear. Trimming took off 6 bases at V and 5 bases at J, with 11 bases between the two ends. The germline CDR1 and CDR2 sequences are DFQATT and SNEGSKA (reference sequence). The CDR3 sequence is 12 residues long. This chain's CDR3 is CSALGLDQPQHF. CDR3 coding DNA: TGCAGTGCCCTAGGCCTAGATCAGCCCCAGCATTTT.